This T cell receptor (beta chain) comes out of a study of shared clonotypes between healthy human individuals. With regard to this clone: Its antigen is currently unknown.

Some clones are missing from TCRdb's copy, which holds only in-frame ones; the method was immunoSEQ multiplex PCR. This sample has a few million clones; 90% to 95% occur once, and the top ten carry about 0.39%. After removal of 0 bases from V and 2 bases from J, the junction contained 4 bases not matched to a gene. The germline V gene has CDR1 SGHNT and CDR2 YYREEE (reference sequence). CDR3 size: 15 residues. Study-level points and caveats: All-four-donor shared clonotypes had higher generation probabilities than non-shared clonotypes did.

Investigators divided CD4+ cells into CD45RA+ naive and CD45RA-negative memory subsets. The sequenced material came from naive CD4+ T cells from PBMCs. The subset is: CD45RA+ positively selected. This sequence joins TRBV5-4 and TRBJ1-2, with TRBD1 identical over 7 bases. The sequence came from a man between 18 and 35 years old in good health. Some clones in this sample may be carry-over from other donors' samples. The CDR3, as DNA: TGTGCCAGCAGCTTGGTCTCACAGGGGAACTATGGCTACACCTTC. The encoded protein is CASSLVSQGNYGYTF.